The clone carrying this T cell receptor (beta chain) was observed a handful of times. Its antigen is unidentified. V was pared by 2 bases and J by 7 bases, with 16 bases between. CDR3 length: 14 residues. Germline CDR1 is DFQATT and CDR2 is SNEGSKA (reference sequence). Patients chosen for sequencing had CD8+CD57+ cells that had expanded, as shown by flow cytometry. The entry originates in a study of CD8+CD57+ T cells in acquired aplastic anemia. Study outcomes and limitations: Patients and healthy controls showed no significant CD8+ Simpson's diversity difference.

Using genomic DNA as the template, TCR beta VDJ and CDR3 profiling was carried out. MiXCR, run by TCRdb on the reads, gives a single entry per CDR3 protein. The sample includes about half a million distinct CDR3 sequences, around 30% seen only once; the top ten take nearly 0.85%. The receptor was derived from a human donor with aplastic anemia. The source material was sorted CD4+, CD8+, or CD8+CD57+ T cells (not recorded which) from PBMCs. The chain couples TRBV20-1 to TRBJ2-3, with unresolved D. The CDR3 sequence is CSARSWTGVNTQYF. The CDR3 DNA sequence: TGCAGTGCTAGATCATGGACCGGTGTGAATACGCAGTATTTT.